This T cell receptor (beta chain) was documented in a study of blood T cell repertoires in COVID-19. As for the study in general: Sites in the United States, Italy and Spain provided acute and convalescent COVID-19 samples.

Germline V gene sequence: CDR1 MNHEY, CDR2 SVGAGI. The CDR3 extends over 14 amino acids. V shed 7 bases and J shed 3 bases, with 13 bases lying between them. Per the original methods: Amplifying reference gene primers gave estimates of nucleated cell counts. Repertoires were generated with immunoSEQ multiplex PCR, while TCRdb's copy carries only in-frame clones and drops some. The V and J calls and clone size were taken over from that table, and D and trimming were inferred from the DNA. The data contain approximately 210,000 clones, approximately 84% of them singletons. The source material was peripheral blood. This TCR came from a woman between 50 and 59 years old with active or convalescent COVID-19. The chain carries TRBV6-5 and TRBJ1-5; a possible D gene is TRBD1 (6 bases). The CDR3 reads CASTPGGPNQPQHF. Here the CDR3 DNA reads TGTGCCAGCACTCCCGGGGGGCCCAATCAGCCCCAGCATTTT.